This TCR beta chain derives from a study of T cell responses to AZD1222 COVID-19 vaccine. Sequencing used immunoSEQ multiplex PCR; TCRdb keeps in-frame clones, though not all of them. The sample carries some 130,000 clones, more than 85% recorded once. V shed 0 bases, J shed 9 bases, and the junction held 7 bases outside the gene matches. Germline V gives CDR1 SGDLS, CDR2 YYNGEE. This CDR3 comprises 15 residues. About this clone itself: Its antigen is not identified.

The study, taken as a whole, reports: Samples come after the peak T cell response, not at day 14. Unmutated variant regions are reportedly targeted by nearly half of spike-specific TCRs. White British people made up most donors, females outnumbered males, and clonal diversity was possibly underestimated.

The gene calls are TRBV9 and TRBJ2-1, with 9 bases lining up with TRBD1. Here the sequenced sample was peripheral blood, taken on day 0 of AZD1222 vaccination. This TCR was recovered from an adult in good health. Written as DNA, the CDR3 is TGTGCCAGCAGCGTAGTTGAACAGGGGGCGAGTGAGCAGTTCTTC. This encodes CASSVVEQGASEQFF.